A selection of T cell receptor beta chains follows, all from one sample in a study of T cell repertoires in cytomegalovirus infection. TCRdb re-called the reads through MiXCR, storing one row per CDR3 protein. The top ten hold around 27% of the sample, which has over 45,000 distinct CDR3 sequences, around 18% seen once. The antigens of these receptors remain unknown. The sequencing used CD8+ T cells from cultured PBMCs, collected from culture after CMV antigen stimulation. All receptors come from a human donor in good health (CMV status not recorded). Some clones in this sample may be carry-over from other donors' samples. The CDR3 runs from the conserved cysteine through the conserved F or W. Each record gives: D gene, clone size, J gene, V gene, CDR3 protein, CDR3 DNA. D genes are given only for firm matches. Not every row has a clone size; where given, it reads once, few, many or a size class.

d_call: .
clone_size: .
j_call: TRBJ1-5
v_call: TRBV27
cdr3_aa: CASRDRPSNQPQHF
cdr3_nt: TGTGCCAGCAGAGACAGGCCAAGCAATCAGCCCCAGCATTTT

d_call: .
clone_size: .
j_call: TRBJ2-1
v_call: TRBV9
cdr3_aa: CASSVESSTGNEQFF
cdr3_nt: TGTGCCAGCAGCGTAGAGAGCTCTACGGGCAATGAGCAGTTCTTC

d_call: .
clone_size: many
j_call: TRBJ2-7
v_call: TRBV6-1
cdr3_aa: CASSEDYSYEQYF
cdr3_nt: TGTGCCAGCAGTGAAGACTATTCCTACGAGCAGTACTTC

d_call: TRBD1
clone_size: .
j_call: TRBJ2-3
v_call: TRBV10-3
cdr3_aa: CAISEKGTGPVRGGADTQYF
cdr3_nt: TGTGCCATCAGTGAGAAGGGGACAGGCCCGGTACGTGGGGGCGCAGATACGCAGTATTTT

d_call: TRBD2
clone_size: few
j_call: TRBJ2-1
v_call: TRBV7-9
cdr3_aa: CASNHPRTSGNYEQFF
cdr3_nt: TGTGCCAGCAACCACCCGCGGACTAGCGGGAACTATGAGCAGTTCTTC

d_call: .
clone_size: many
j_call: TRBJ2-5
v_call: TRBV15
cdr3_aa: CATSEGGRETQYF
cdr3_nt: TGTGCCACCAGCGAGGGCGGGCGAGAGACCCAGTACTTC

d_call: .
clone_size: .
j_call: TRBJ2-1
v_call: TRBV7-9
cdr3_aa: CASSLDPTDEQFF
cdr3_nt: TGTGCCAGCAGCTTAGACCCCACCGATGAGCAGTTCTTC

d_call: TRBD2
clone_size: .
j_call: TRBJ2-1
v_call: TRBV27
cdr3_aa: CASRKRGGAEQFF
cdr3_nt: TGTGCCAGCAGGAAGCGGGGAGGGGCTGAGCAGTTCTTC

d_call: TRBD1
clone_size: few
j_call: TRBJ1-5
v_call: TRBV27
cdr3_aa: CASSFGTGYNQPQHF
cdr3_nt: TGTGCCAGCAGTTTCGGGACAGGGTATAATCAGCCCCAGCATTTT

d_call: .
clone_size: .
j_call: TRBJ1-2
v_call: TRBV25-1
cdr3_aa: CASSAPGHSSSNYGYTF
cdr3_nt: TGTGCCAGCAGTGCACCGGGACACAGCTCTTCTAACTATGGCTACACCTTC